A selection of T cell receptor beta chains follows, all from one sample in a study of T cell responses to AZD1222 COVID-19 vaccine. Assay used: immunoSEQ multiplex PCR; TCRdb lists only in-frame clones, some missing. The sample comprises about 160,000 clones, roughly nine tenths of which are singletons, and around 1.8% rests with the top ten. The sequencing here drew on peripheral blood, taken on day 0 of AZD1222 vaccination. These receptors all come from an adult in good health. CDR3s include the opening cysteine and the closing phenylalanine or tryptophan. The D gene is left open where the match is weak. Only part of the rows carry a size: once, few, many, or a class if the clone is expanded.

NA,TRBV7-9,NA,TRBJ1-1,TGTGCCAGCAGTTCAGGCGGTATCGCACTTCGCGGGGCTTTCTTT,CASSSGGIALRGAFF
NA,TRBV24-1,NA,TRBJ2-1,TGTGCCACCAGTGATCCCCAGACAGGAATCTCCTACAATGAGCAGTTCTTC,CATSDPQTGISYNEQFF
NA,TRBV20-1,NA,TRBJ1-2,TGCAGTGCCACTCGATCATATGGCTACACCTTC,CSATRSYGYTF
NA,TRBV7-2,NA,TRBJ2-1,TGTGCCAGCAGCTTAGGGGCAGCTAACAATGAGCAGTTCTTC,CASSLGAANNEQFF
once,TRBV11-2,NA,TRBJ1-2,TGTGCCAGCAGCTCTAGGGGTGGCTACACCTTC,CASSSRGGYTF
NA,TRBV5-4,NA,TRBJ1-4,TGTGCCAGCAGCTTAGGGCGGTCAGAAAAACTGTTTTTT,CASSLGRSEKLFF
NA,TRBV3-1/TRBV3-2,TRBD1,TRBJ2-7,TGTGCCAGCAGCCCTCCGAACTTAGACAGGGTGCAGTATCAGTACTTC,CASSPPNLDRVQYQYF
NA,TRBV7-7,TRBD1,TRBJ2-7,TGTGCTAGCAGCTTAGGGACAGGGCGAGAGCAGTACTTC,CASSLGTGREQYF
NA,TRBV14,TRBD1,TRBJ2-1,TGTGCCAGCAGCCCCCGGGACAGGGCTTACAATGAGCAGTTCTTC,CASSPRDRAYNEQFF
NA,TRBV6-5,NA,TRBJ1-2,TGTGCCAGCAGTCCCACCGTTAACTATGGCTACACCTTC,CASSPTVNYGYTF
once,TRBV30,TRBD1,TRBJ1-2,TGTGCCTGGAATAGTCCCGGGACAGGGGGCAGCGGCTACACCTTC,CAWNSPGTGGSGYTF
NA,TRBV6-5,NA,TRBJ2-4,TGTGCCAGCAGGGGGGTAGGAAGGGAAAACATTCAGTACTTC,CASRGVGRENIQYF
NA,TRBV7-2,TRBD1,TRBJ1-2,TGTGCCAGCAGCTTAAGGGTCCGGGACAGTTGGAAGAGCGGCTACACCTTC,CASSLRVRDSWKSGYTF